The 11 T cell receptor beta chains below all came from one sample that was sequenced in a study of T cell changes during pregnancy in multiple sclerosis. The assay was immunoSEQ multiplex PCR, and TCRdb's table has in-frame clones only and misses some. The sample contains about 45,000 clones, about 90% of which appear only once. The sequencing here drew on peripheral blood, taken in the first trimester of pregnancy. These receptors originate from a female donor with multiple sclerosis, enrolled in a pregnancy study.

This clone was counted a single time. The gene calls are TRBV5-5 and TRBJ2-7, with D tentatively TRBD2 (6 bases). In germline, CDR1 is SGHKS, CDR2 YYEKEE (reference sequence). V shed 1 base and J shed 2 bases, with 10 bases lying between them. This CDR3 region has 14 residues. The DNA for the CDR3 is TGTGCCAGCAGCTTGCAGGGACTCCCCTACGAGCAGTACTTC. This gives the protein CASSLQGLPYEQYF.

V gene TRBV2 combines with J gene TRBJ1-2; unclear D gene. Germline V gene sequence: CDR1 SNHLY, CDR2 FYNNEI. V lost 3 bases to trimming and J lost 4 bases, with 9 bases between them. CDR3 length: 13 amino acids. The DNA of the CDR3 is TGTGCCAGCAGTGATGATACTTCCTATGGCTACACCTTC. This encodes CASSDDTSYGYTF.

The chain is built from TRBV5-6 and TRBJ1-2; 8 nucleotides agree with TRBD1. The CDR3 totals 13 residues. V lost 3 bases to trimming and J lost 6 bases; unmatched junction nucleotides: 4. Germline lookup yields CDR1 SGHDT and CDR2 YYEEEE. The CDR3 DNA reads as TGTGCCAGCAGCTCGACAGGGGAAAATGGCTACACCTTC. Its translation: CASSSTGENGYTF.

The chain joins TRBV7-2 to TRBJ2-3; D might be TRBD1 (7 bases). The CDR3 consists of 15 residues. Between the trimmed V and J ends, which lost 1 base and 4 bases, there was a span of 12 bases. Germline values: CDR1 SGHTA, CDR2 FQGNSA. The CDR3 loop is CASSLGARGADTQYF. The CDR3 bases are TGTGCCAGCAGCTTAGGAGCCAGGGGGGCAGATACGCAGTATTTT.

The rearrangement joins TRBV7-9 to TRBJ1-2; D remains unclear. The germline V and J ends were trimmed by 4 bases and 2 bases, with 11 bases remaining between them. The CDR3 spans 14 residues. Germline V lookup: CDR1 SEHNR, CDR2 FQNEAQ (reference sequence). CDR3 in amino acids: CASSSGSGNYGYTF. The CDR3 DNA sequence: TGTGCCAGCAGCTCCGGTTCAGGCAACTATGGCTACACCTTC.

J is TRBJ2-5 and V is TRBV4-1; no reliable D call. Germline values: CDR1 MGHRA, CDR2 YSYEKL. Trimming stripped 4 bases from V and 5 bases from J, with 11 bases between. CDR3 length equals 13 residues. CDR3 coding DNA: TGCGCCAGCAGCCCCCGACATCGGGAGACCCAGTACTTC. Translating gives CASSPRHRETQYF.

The chain links TRBV5-1 to TRBJ2-7; 10 bases line up with TRBD1. This CDR3 contains 14 residues. The germline gives CDR1 SGHRS, CDR2 YFSETQ. With 5 bases clipped from V and 3 bases from J, the junction kept 5 bases outside the gene matches. As DNA, the CDR3 is TGCGCCAGCAGGCCGGGACAGGGGTACTACGAGCAGTACTTC. Its translation is CASRPGQGYYEQYF.

This clone was recorded only once. Written as DNA, the CDR3 is TGTGCCAGCAGTGAAAGCGGAGAGACCCAGTACTTC. Amino acids: CASSESGETQYF. This chain links TRBV6-1 with TRBJ2-5; the D gene is possibly TRBD2 (5 bases). From germline, CDR1 is MNHNS and CDR2 SASEGT. The CDR3 sequence is 12 residues long. With 2 bases removed from V and 4 bases from J, the gap between germline ends came to 5 bases.

The V gene is TRBV27, the J gene TRBJ1-4; D remains ambiguous. Germline CDR1 MNHEY, CDR2 SMNVEV (reference sequence). This CDR3 region has 15 residues. The V end lost 5 bases, the J end lost 5 bases, and 15 bases lay between the germline ends. The DNA for the CDR3 is TGTGCCAGCAGTGCTCGCGGTCGCCCGAATGAAAAACTGTTTTTT. It specifies CASSARGRPNEKLFF.

The chain links TRBV6-6 to TRBJ1-2, with D possibly matching TRBD1 (5 bases). This CDR3 has 16 amino acids. Germline V gene lookup returns CDR1 MNHNY and CDR2 SVGAGI (reference sequence). Trimming left V 0 bases short and J 8 bases short, with 19 bases between. CDR3 sequence reads: CASSYSPGVGGKGYTF. The DNA of the CDR3 is TGTGCCAGCAGTTACTCACCCGGGGTGGGGGGAAAAGGCTACACCTTC.

The chain carries TRBV7-2 and TRBJ1-5; D gene ambiguous. Germline CDR1 and CDR2: SGHTA and FQGNSA. This CDR3 contains 14 residues. V lost 5 bases, J lost 4 bases, and 12 bases lay in between. The CDR3 spells CASSPAGPNQPQHF. The CDR3 coding sequence is TGTGCCAGCAGCCCAGCGGGCCCGAATCAGCCCCAGCATTTT.